This is a list of T cell receptor beta chains from one sample in a study of regulatory T cells in long-lasting Graves disease. TCRdb fed the multiplex PCR reads into MiXCR, producing one record per CDR3 protein. In the table there are about 470,000 distinct CDR3 sequences, 15% of which are singletons. Another study also made use of these data, one on T cells in Graves' hyperthyroidism and ophthalmopathy.

Sequencing used peripheral blood mononuclear cells (PBMCs), obtained at new diagnosis, from a patient treated with antithyroid drugs. The receptors stem from a woman aged 25 to 39 with Graves disease. The CDR3 runs from the conserved cysteine through the conserved F or W. The D gene is left open where the match is weak. A row's size may be missing; if present it is once, few, many or a size class.

j_call v_call d_call clone_size cdr3_nt cdr3_aa
TRBJ1-1 TRBV29-1 NA NA TGCAGCGTTTACGGCCCGAACACTGAAGCTTTCTTT CSVYGPNTEAFF
TRBJ2-1 TRBV10-3 TRBD1 NA TGTGCCATCGGTGAGACAGGGGGCTACAATGAGCAGTTCTTC CAIGETGGYNEQFF
TRBJ2-1 TRBV7-2 NA many TGTGCCAGCAGCGACTATCGGGATACGCAGTTCTTC CASSDYRDTQFF
TRBJ1-2 TRBV20-1 TRBD1 many TGCAGTGCTCTCCGGACAGGAGATTCGAGCTATGGCTACACCTTC CSALRTGDSSYGYTF
TRBJ2-3 TRBV5-1 TRBD2 many TGCGCCAGCAAGCTAGCGGCGTCCACAGATACGCAGTATTTT CASKLAASTDTQYF
TRBJ2-3 TRBV6-1 NA NA TGTGCCAGCAGTGAACCATGTCGGGCGCGTGGAACAGATACGCAGTATTTT CASSEPCRARGTDTQYF
TRBJ1-1 TRBV13 NA many TGTGCCAGCAGCCCCTGGCCCGCGGACACTGAAGCTTTCTTT CASSPWPADTEAFF
TRBJ2-1 TRBV29-1 NA many TGCAGCGTTGATAAAGGACAGCTATTCAATGAGCAGTTCTTC CSVDKGQLFNEQFF
TRBJ2-1 TRBV2 NA many TGTGCCAGCAGTGTAGGAGGGGGCGCCTACAATGAGCAGTTCTTC CASSVGGGAYNEQFF
TRBJ1-5 TRBV24-1 NA many TGTGCCACCAGTGGCGCGGATAATCAGCCCCAGCATTTT CATSGADNQPQHF
TRBJ1-4 TRBV5-6 NA NA TGTGCCAGCAGCTTGGGAGATCCGGGTGAAAAACTGTTTTTT CASSLGDPGEKLFF
TRBJ2-7 TRBV20-1 TRBD2 few TGCAGTGCCCGGGACTACTCCTACGAGCAGTACTTC CSARDYSYEQYF
TRBJ2-1 TRBV25-1 TRBD2 many TGTGCCAGCACGGAAAGCGGGAGGGCCGACAATGAGCAGTTCTTC CASTESGRADNEQFF
TRBJ1-1 TRBV20-1 NA NA TGCAGTGCTCTTTACAGGGTTTTCTCCCCGAACACTGAAGCTTTCTTT CSALYRVFSPNTEAFF
TRBJ2-7 TRBV5-1 NA many TGCGCCAGCAGTGTGGGGGCGGGGGAGCAGTACTTC CASSVGAGEQYF
TRBJ2-7 TRBV20-1 TRBD2 many TGCAGTGCTAGAGACCTAGCGGGAGTAACCTACGAGCAGTACTTC CSARDLAGVTYEQYF
TRBJ2-5 TRBV20-1 TRBD1 many TGCAGTACTAGGACAGGGGCGTCGAGGGAGACCCAGTACTTC CSTRTGASRETQYF
TRBJ1-5 TRBV24-1 NA few TGTGCCACCAGTGGGCAGGCTAGCAATCAGCCCCAGCATTTT CATSGQASNQPQHF
TRBJ2-7 TRBV4-2 NA few TGTGCCAGCAGCCTTAACCGGGACTCCGTCTACGAGCAGTACTTC CASSLNRDSVYEQYF
TRBJ1-1 TRBV6-1 TRBD1 NA TGTGCCAGCATACGACAGGGGGCTATCACTGAAGCTTTCTTT CASIRQGAITEAFF
TRBJ1-4 TRBV10-2 NA few TGCGCCAGCAGTGTGACGGCTAATGAAAAACTGTTTTTT CASSVTANEKLFF
TRBJ1-6 TRBV20-1 NA once TGCAGTGCTAGAGCCGGCTTCAATTCACCCCTCCACTTT CSARAGFNSPLHF
TRBJ1-2 TRBV12-3/TRBV12-4 NA many TGTGCCAGCAGTATGGACACGATCTATGGCTACACCTTC CASSMDTIYGYTF
TRBJ2-1 TRBV20-1 TRBD2 many TGCAGTGCTCTTCGGGGGGGAATCAATGAGCAGTTCTTC CSALRGGINEQFF
TRBJ2-5 TRBV20-1 NA many TGCAGTGCCCGCCTACCGACATTACAAGAGACCCAGTACTTC CSARLPTLQETQYF
TRBJ2-1 TRBV6-2/TRBV6-3 NA many TGTGCCAGCAGTTACTCTTTTTTTTCGTACAATGAGCAGTTCTTC CASSYSFFSYNEQFF
TRBJ1-1 TRBV18 TRBD1 few TGTGCCAGCAGCGTGGTGACAGGGTCGAACACTGAAGCTTTCTTT CASSVVTGSNTEAFF
TRBJ2-1 TRBV28 NA few TGTGCCAGCAGTTTTTTTTCCTGGAGCTCCTACAATGAGCAGTTCTTC CASSFFSWSSYNEQFF
TRBJ2-5 TRBV4-1 NA NA TGCGCCAGCAGCCAAGTGGGAGGGGGGTCCCAAGAGACCCAGTACTTC CASSQVGGGSQETQYF
TRBJ2-7 TRBV24-1 TRBD1 NA TGTGCCACCAGTGATCTAAGGGACAGCTTATACGAGCAGTACTTC CATSDLRDSLYEQYF
TRBJ2-7 TRBV12-3/TRBV12-4 NA many TGTGCCAGCAGCATGGGACGGACTTACGAGCAGTACTTC CASSMGRTYEQYF
TRBJ2-1 TRBV27 NA many TGTGCCAGCGGGATTTGGAATGAGCAGTTCTTC CASGIWNEQFF
TRBJ2-7 TRBV19 NA NA TGTGCCAGTAGTATGGTGCTCTCCTACGAGCAGTACTTC CASSMVLSYEQYF
TRBJ2-1 TRBV20-1 TRBD2 many TGCAGTGCTGCCCTAGCGGGAGGGAATTACAATGAGCAGTTCTTC CSAALAGGNYNEQFF
TRBJ1-1 TRBV12-3/TRBV12-4 NA many TGTGCCAGCATCCTGGGACACCAGAACACTGAAGCTTTCTTT CASILGHQNTEAFF
TRBJ1-2 TRBV6-5 NA many TGTGCCAGCAGTTACCAGGACACCTATGGCTACACCTTC CASSYQDTYGYTF
TRBJ1-6 TRBV20-1 TRBD1 NA TGCAGTGCTAGATTTCCGACAGGGGGATCACCCCTCCACTTT CSARFPTGGSPLHF
TRBJ2-2 TRBV15 TRBD1 NA TGTGCCACCAGCAGAGAACCTCTGACAGGGGTTCCAACCGGGGAGCTGTTTTTT CATSREPLTGVPTGELFF
TRBJ1-1 TRBV15 NA many TGTGCCACCAGCAGAGAACCAAACAGAAACACTGAAGCTTTCTTT CATSREPNRNTEAFF
TRBJ2-1 TRBV19 NA few TGTGCCAGTAGTATACGCGGAGCTTACAATGAGCAGTTCTTC CASSIRGAYNEQFF
TRBJ1-1 TRBV19 NA NA TGTGCCAGTAGTATAGATCTCGGTGGGGGAAGGAGAGCTTTCTTT CASSIDLGGGRRAFF